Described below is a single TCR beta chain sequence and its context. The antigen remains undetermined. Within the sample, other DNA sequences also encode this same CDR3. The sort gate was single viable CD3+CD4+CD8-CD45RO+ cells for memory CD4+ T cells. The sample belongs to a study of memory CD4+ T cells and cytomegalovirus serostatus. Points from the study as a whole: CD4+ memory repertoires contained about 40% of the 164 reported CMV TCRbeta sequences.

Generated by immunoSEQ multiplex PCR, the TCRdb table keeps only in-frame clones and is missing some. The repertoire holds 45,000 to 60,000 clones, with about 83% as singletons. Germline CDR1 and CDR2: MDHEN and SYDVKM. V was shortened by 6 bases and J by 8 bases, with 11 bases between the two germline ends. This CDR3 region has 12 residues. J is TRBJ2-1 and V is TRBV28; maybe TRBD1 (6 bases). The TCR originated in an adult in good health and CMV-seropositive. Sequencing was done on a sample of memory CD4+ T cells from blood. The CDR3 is CASSQQGYEQFF. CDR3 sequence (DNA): TGTGCCAGCAGCCAACAGGGATATGAGCAGTTCTTC.